Each of the 10 T cell receptor beta chains below was sequenced from the same sample in a study of blood T cell repertoires in COVID-19. Method: immunoSEQ multiplex PCR; TCRdb's copy keeps in-frame clones and lacks some. The sample records about 26,000 clones, approximately 90% being singletons. Sequenced material: peripheral blood. All receptors derive from a human donor in a cohort sampled during active COVID-19.

The CDR3 protein is CASSTNDYEQYF. The CDR3 DNA sequence: TGTGCCAGCAGCACTAATGATTACGAGCAGTACTTC. The rearrangement uses TRBV5-6 and TRBJ2-7; the D is unclear. Germline CDR1 is SGHDT and CDR2 is YYEEEE. The V end was cut by 4 bases, the J end by 4 bases, with 9 bases between. CDR3 length: 12 amino acids.

This chain uses TRBV27 with TRBJ2-6; D may be TRBD2 (6 bases). Germline assignment: CDR1 MNHEY and CDR2 SMNVEV (reference sequence). The CDR3 runs 18 residues. The ends were cut back, 3 bases at V and 1 base at J, with 16 bases in the middle. The CDR3 reads CASSLHPGLVSGANVLTF. The CDR3, as DNA: TGTGCCAGCAGTTTGCATCCGGGACTCGTTTCTGGGGCCAACGTCCTGACTTTC. The entire variable domain, with the rest obtained from reference TRBV27 and TRBJ2-6, is as follows: EAQVTQNPRYLITVTGKKLTVTCSQNMNHEYMSWYRQDPGLGLRQIYYSMNVEVTDKGDVPEGYKVSRKEKRNFPLILESPSPNQTSLYFCASSLHPGLVSGANVLTFGAGSRLTVL.

V is TRBV5-1 and J is TRBJ1-1; D is possibly TRBD1 (6 bases). Germline-derived CDR1 and CDR2 are SGHRS and YFSETQ. This CDR3 comprises 13 residues. Between the trimmed V and J ends, which lost 4 bases and 1 base, there was a span of 8 bases. This CDR3 is CASSPTGNTEAFF. The CDR3 nucleotides are TGCGCCAGCAGCCCGACAGGGAACACTGAAGCTTTCTTT.

Only a few counts were recorded for this clone. The V gene is TRBV18, the J gene TRBJ1-5; D remains unclear. CDR1 KGHSH and CDR2 LQKENI come from the germline V gene. V was clipped by 8 bases and J by 5 bases, with 16 bases between them. The CDR3 sequence is 14 residues long. CDR3 amino acids: CASTTGSDHQPQHF. In DNA form, the CDR3 reads TGTGCCAGCACGACCGGGTCAGATCATCAGCCCCAGCATTTT.

This clone was found once. This chain links TRBV5-1 with TRBJ1-4; 7 bases agree with TRBD1. Germline V CDR1 and CDR2: SGHRS, YFSETQ. This CDR3 is built from 15 residues. The V and J ends lost 5 bases and 8 bases, in that order; junction bases with no gene match: 12. The CDR3 region has the DNA TGCGCCAGCAGAACGCAGGGGGGCTCAGGGGAAAAACTGTTTTTT. Amino acid sequence: CASRTQGGSGEKLFF.

The rearrangement links TRBV24-1 to TRBJ2-1; TRBD2 agrees at 10 bases. V trimming: 2 bases; J trimming: 9 bases; junction bases outside the gene matches: 6. Looked up from germline, CDR1 is KGHDR and CDR2 is SFDVKD. This CDR3 has 15 residues. CDR3 in amino acids: CATSDSSGGAVEQFF. The CDR3 DNA reads as TGTGCCACCAGTGATTCCAGCGGGGGGGCGGTTGAGCAGTTCTTC.

V gene TRBV7-6 combines with J gene TRBJ2-4, with D possibly matching TRBD2 (6 bases). CDR3 length equals 19 residues. CDR1 is SGHVS, CDR2 FNYEAQ, per germline. Trimming shortened V by 2 bases and J by 0 bases, and 20 bases separated the two germline ends. CDR3 in amino acids: CASSLYVSGMGLAKNIQYF. The CDR3 region has the DNA TGTGCCAGCAGCTTATACGTATCCGGTATGGGACTAGCCAAAAACATTCAGTACTTC. The variable domain in full, completed from reference TRBV7-6 and TRBJ2-4, reads GAGVSQSPRYKVTKRGQDVALRCDPISGHVSLYWYRQALGQGPEFLTYFNYEAQQDKSGLPNDRFSAERPEGSISTLTIQRTEQRDSAMYRCASSLYVSGMGLAKNIQYFGAGTRLSVL.

The rearrangement links TRBV28 to TRBJ2-7; TRBD2 matches 9 bases. The germline V gene has CDR1 MDHEN and CDR2 SYDVKM. CDR3 size: 19 residues. With V trimmed by 5 bases and J by 0 bases, 17 bases remained unmatched. CDR3 sequence: CASSGPSAGSGGISYEQYV. The CDR3 nucleotides read TGTGCCAGCAGTGGGCCGTCTGCCGGGAGCGGGGGGATCTCCTACGAGCAGTACGTC.

This sequence joins TRBV5-1 and TRBJ2-5; TRBD1 aligns across 12 bases. CDR3 length equals 17 residues. J lost 6 bases, V lost 2 bases, and 11 bases had no gene match. Per germline, CDR1 SGHRS and CDR2 YFSETQ. This CDR3 reads CASSFTRGTGGVKTQYF. The DNA for the CDR3 is TGCGCCAGCAGCTTTACCCGTGGGACAGGGGGCGTAAAGACCCAGTACTTC.

The chain recombines TRBV9 with TRBJ1-5; D is unresolved. V lost 4 bases to trimming and J lost 4 bases, with 9 bases between them. This CDR3 has 13 residues. CDR1 SGDLS and CDR2 YYNGEE come from the germline V gene. CDR3 nucleotides: TGTGCCAGCAGCAAAACAAGAAATCAGCCCCAGCATTTT. Encoded protein: CASSKTRNQPQHF.